These 26 T cell receptor beta chains came from one sample sequenced in a study of blood T cell repertoires in COVID-19. Method: immunoSEQ multiplex PCR; TCRdb's copy keeps in-frame clones and lacks some. The table has some 78,000 clones, 86% seen once. The sample consisted of peripheral blood. Receptor source: a man aged 50 or older with active or convalescent COVID-19.

V is TRBV7-9 and J is TRBJ1-4, with TRBD1 matching over 7 bases. Germline trimming cut 7 bases from V and 7 bases from J; bases unmatched to any gene: 12. Germline V lookup: CDR1 SEHNR, CDR2 FQNEAQ (reference sequence). The CDR3 has 15 amino acids. In DNA, the CDR3 is TGTGCCAGCAACCAAGCCGGGACAGAAATTGAAAAACTGTTTTTT. Protein sequence: CASNQAGTEIEKLFF.

CDR3: CASSDPGTGVGYTF. The CDR3 coding sequence is TGTGCCAGCAGTGACCCCGGGACAGGGGTAGGCTACACCTTC. The chain employs TRBV6-1 and TRBJ1-2, with TRBD1 matching over 10 bases. Germline V gives CDR1 MNHNS, CDR2 SASEGT. The CDR3 is made up of 14 amino acids. The ends lost 3 bases at V and 8 bases at J; junction bases unmatched: 6.

This clone occurred once. The chain is built from TRBV7-9 and TRBJ1-1; D unclear. V lost 5 bases and J 6 bases, leaving 10 bases between the germline ends. The germline V gene encodes CDR1 SEHNR and CDR2 FQNEAQ (reference sequence). The CDR3 sequence is 12 residues long. The DNA of the CDR3 is TGTGCCAGCAGCCCCCCCTACGCTGAAGCTTTCTTT. Translating it yields CASSPPYAEAFF.

This clone was found a few times. The chain joins TRBV19 to TRBJ1-4, with D hard to call. The CDR3 has 14 amino acids. Trimming took off 5 bases at V and 7 bases at J, with 14 bases between the two ends. Germline CDR1 LNHDA, CDR2 SQIVND (reference sequence). The CDR3 loop is CASSLRRRGEKLFF. CDR3 in DNA: TGTGCCAGTAGTTTGCGGCGGCGGGGTGAAAAACTGTTTTTT.

CDR3 in amino acids: CASIDRAGAGELFF. The CDR3 DNA reads as TGCGCCAGCATCGACAGGGCGGGTGCCGGGGAGCTGTTTTTT. V is TRBV4-1 and J is TRBJ2-2; TRBD1 aligns across 7 bases. This CDR3 contains 14 residues. Germline CDR1 MGHRA, CDR2 YSYEKL. The trim removed 7 bases at V and 6 bases at J, leaving 8 bases unmatched.

The chain couples TRBV7-9 to TRBJ2-4; 8 nucleotides match TRBD2. V shed 5 bases, J shed 6 bases, and the junction held 6 bases outside the gene matches. Germline V gives CDR1 SEHNR, CDR2 FQNEAQ (reference sequence). CDR3 length: 14 residues. The CDR3 bases are TGTGCCAGCAGCCCCCCGACTAGCGTAAACATTCAGTACTTC. It translates to CASSPPTSVNIQYF.

This chain connects TRBV10-1 to TRBJ2-4; 7 bases are a match to TRBD1. This CDR3 spans 14 amino acids. The V segment lost 10 bases and the J segment 4 bases; nucleotides outside the gene matches: 10. The germline V gene has CDR1 WNHNN and CDR2 SYGVQD (reference sequence). CDR3 coding DNA: TGCGCCACGGAGGTTCGGGGACAGAAAAACATTCAGTACTTC. This encodes CATEVRGQKNIQYF.

This clone has a single count. The V and J genes are TRBV6-2 or TRBV6-3 and TRBJ2-2; 10 nucleotides line up with TRBD2. Germline assignment: CDR1 MNHEY and CDR2 SVGEGT. CDR3 length: 17 residues. V was pared by 7 bases and J by 4 bases, with 12 bases of the junction left unmatched. CDR3 region: CASTPGLAFLGTGELFF. The CDR3 DNA is TGTGCCAGCACCCCGGGACTAGCGTTTTTAGGCACCGGGGAGCTGTTTTTT.

This rearrangement joins TRBV2 to TRBJ2-3; a weak D match, TRBD1 (7 bases). V was cut by 5 bases and J by 3 bases, with 18 bases left in between. CDR1 is SNHLY and CDR2 is FYNNEI in the germline V gene. This CDR3 contains 16 residues. CDR3: CASSNDREVETDTQYF. CDR3 bases: TGTGCCAGCAGTAACGACAGGGAGGTCGAAACAGATACGCAGTATTTT. The entire variable domain, with the rest obtained from reference TRBV2 and TRBJ2-3, is as follows: EPEVTQTPSHQVTQMGQEVILRCVPISNHLYFYWYRQILGQKVEFLVSFYNNEISEKSEIFDDQFSVERPDGSNFTLKIRSTKLEDSAMYFCASSNDREVETDTQYFGPGTRLTVL.

The V and J genes are TRBV5-1 and TRBJ1-1; the D gene is possibly TRBD1 (6 bases). The CDR3 is 14 residues long. V gave up 2 bases and J gave up 8 bases, with 16 bases separating them. Germline V gives CDR1 SGHRS, CDR2 YFSETQ. The CDR3 protein is CASSFKGYGGEAFF. CDR3 nucleotides: TGCGCCAGCAGCTTCAAAGGATATGGGGGCGAAGCTTTCTTT.

V and J are TRBV27 and TRBJ2-6; the D gene is possibly TRBD2 (5 bases). Trimming removed 6 bases from V and 2 bases from J, with 5 bases in between. Germline V gives CDR1 MNHEY, CDR2 SMNVEV (reference sequence). The CDR3 sequence is 13 residues long. The DNA of the CDR3 is TGTGCCAGCAGAGCGGCTGGGGCCAACGTCCTGACTTTC. It codes for CASRAAGANVLTF.

This chain uses TRBV7-8 with TRBJ2-1, with a weak D call TRBD1 (5 bases). V was trimmed by 5 bases and J by 2 bases, leaving 13 bases between them. There are 15 residues in the CDR3. Germline V lookup: CDR1 SGHVS, CDR2 FQNEAQ. CDR3 in DNA: TGTGCCAGCAGCCGAGACAGTGCAACCTACAATGAGCAGTTCTTC. Its translation: CASSRDSATYNEQFF.

The rearrangement joins TRBV10-1 to TRBJ2-1; 8 positions match TRBD2. CDR1 and CDR2 (germline): WNHNN, SYGVQD (reference sequence). Unmatched junction bases numbered 15, after V lost 4 bases and J lost 7 bases. The CDR3 consists of 17 residues. The CDR3 loop reads CASSAGLNGGGPNEQFF. CDR3 nucleotides: TGCGCCAGCAGTGCGGGATTAAACGGGGGGGGGCCGAATGAGCAGTTCTTC.

The chain has TRBV9 and TRBJ2-1; 8 nucleotides line up with TRBD2. Germline CDR1 and CDR2: SGDLS and YYNGEE. This CDR3 is built from 15 residues. The ends lost 0 bases at V and 5 bases at J; junction bases unmatched: 4. The DNA of the CDR3 is TGTGCCAGCAGCGTAGGGCGGGGGGCCAACAATGAGCAGTTCTTC. Its translation: CASSVGRGANNEQFF.

The rearrangement joins TRBV27 to TRBJ1-6, with a tentative D call TRBD1 (5 bases). The V end lost 2 bases, the J end lost 10 bases, and 12 bases lay between the germline ends. Germline CDR1 and CDR2: MNHEY and SMNVEV (reference sequence). The CDR3 has 14 amino acids. CDR3 nucleotide sequence: TGTGCCAGCAGTTTAACCCAGGGTTACTCACCCCTCCACTTT. Its protein is CASSLTQGYSPLHF.

DNA of the CDR3: TGTGCCAGCAGCTTGGCGGGGGAAAGGGCCCAGCATTTT. This encodes CASSLAGERAQHF. The V gene is TRBV5-6, the J gene TRBJ1-5; D is perhaps TRBD1 (5 bases). The germline V gene encodes CDR1 SGHDT and CDR2 YYEEEE. CDR3 length: 13 amino acids. The ends were cut back, 0 bases at V and 11 bases at J, with 12 bases in the middle.

A few counts support this clone. The CDR3 DNA reads as TGCGCCAGCAGCCGCGTATTGGAGGTTTCACCCCTCCACTTT. Translating it yields CASSRVLEVSPLHF. The chain employs TRBV4-3 and TRBJ1-6; D is undetermined. CDR3 size: 14 residues. CDR1 and CDR2 (germline): LGHNA, YSLEER. Trimming stripped 4 bases from V and 9 bases from J, with 13 bases between.

This clone was seen a handful of times. This rearrangement joins TRBV5-6 to TRBJ1-5; TRBD1 aligns across 7 bases. With 3 bases clipped from V and 3 bases from J, the junction kept 6 bases outside the gene matches. CDR1 SGHDT and CDR2 YYEEEE come from the germline V gene. The CDR3 loop spans 15 amino acids. In DNA, the CDR3 is TGTGCCAGCAGCTACAGGGGACCAATCAATCAGCCCCAGCATTTT. Its translation: CASSYRGPINQPQHF.

There are a few counts of this clone. The chain carries TRBV5-1 and TRBJ2-2; tentatively, D is TRBD2 (5 bases). The CDR3 totals 15 residues. Looked up from germline, CDR1 is SGHRS and CDR2 is YFSETQ. The ends were cut back, 1 base at V and 3 bases at J, with 10 bases in the middle. The CDR3 DNA follows: TGCGCCAGCAGCTTGACCGGGATCTACACCGGGGAGCTGTTTTTT. Translated: CASSLTGIYTGELFF.

This clone was seen once. This rearrangement joins TRBV5-1 to TRBJ1-3; TRBD1 aligns across 8 bases. The germline gives CDR1 SGHRS, CDR2 YFSETQ. Trimming took 0 bases from V and 2 from J; bases not matched to a gene: 7. The CDR3 covers 17 residues. This CDR3 is CASSLGTGGLTGNTIYF. The CDR3 nucleotides are TGCGCCAGCAGCTTGGGTACAGGGGGACTAACTGGAAACACCATATATTTT.

V and J are TRBV11-3 and TRBJ2-5, with TRBD2 matching over 9 bases. This CDR3 is built from 15 residues. CDR1 is SGHNT and CDR2 is YENEEA in the germline V gene. Trimming took 6 bases from V and 1 from J; bases not matched to a gene: 6. CDR3 sequence (DNA): TGTGCCAGCAGTTTTAGCGGGGGTACCCAAGAGACCCAGTACTTC. Translated: CASSFSGGTQETQYF.

Written as DNA, the CDR3 is TGTGCCAGCAGCTTACAGGAGGGTTGGGGTGTGGAGACCCAGTACTTC. Translation: CASSLQEGWGVETQYF. V gene TRBV7-8 combines with J gene TRBJ2-5, with D possibly being TRBD2 (6 bases). This CDR3 is built from 16 residues. Germline-derived CDR1 and CDR2 are SGHVS and FQNEAQ. Trimming left V 2 bases short and J 5 bases short, with 18 bases between.

The chain carries TRBV19 and TRBJ2-7, with 9 bases lining up with TRBD1. The trim removed 9 bases at V and 5 bases at J, leaving 8 bases unmatched. This CDR3 spans 13 amino acids. Germline V gene sequence: CDR1 LNHDA, CDR2 SQIVND (reference sequence). CDR3 in amino acids: CARGGTGRHEQYF. Here the CDR3 DNA reads TGTGCCAGGGGGGGGACAGGGAGGCACGAGCAGTACTTC. The whole variable domain, filled in from reference TRBV19 and TRBJ2-7, reads DGGITQSPKYLFRKEGQNVTLSCEQNLNHDAMYWYRQDPGQGLRLIYYSQIVNDFQKGDIAEGYSVSREKKESFPLTVTSAQKNPTAFYLCARGGTGRHEQYFGPGTRLTVT.

This clone appeared once. The genes are TRBV6-5 and TRBJ1-2; D might be TRBD1 (6 bases). Trimming took 8 bases from V and 8 from J, leaving 18 bases between them. The CDR3 spans 13 residues. Germline values: CDR1 MNHEY, CDR2 SVGAGI. The CDR3 DNA sequence: TGTGCCAGCGCCCTTAGGGGGGGCGGAGGCTACACCTTC. Amino acid sequence: CASALRGGGGYTF.

The CDR3 DNA sequence: TGTGCCAGTAGTCCGCAAAGTGACAGGGGCTTCTCTGAAGCTTTCTTT. Encoded protein: CASSPQSDRGFSEAFF. The chain joins TRBV19 to TRBJ1-1, with 8 nucleotides matching TRBD1. CDR1 and CDR2 (germline): LNHDA, SQIVND (reference sequence). CDR3 length: 16 residues. The V gene end was trimmed by 5 bases and the J gene end by 6 bases; junction bases not matched to a gene: 14.

The chain recombines TRBV5-1 with TRBJ2-3; no definite D call. Germline CDR1 and CDR2: SGHRS and YFSETQ. V dropped 3 bases and J dropped 0 bases, with 11 bases sitting between them. The CDR3 loop spans 15 amino acids. CDR3 nucleotides: TGCGCCAGCAGCTCGCCGCTAACTAGCACAGATACGCAGTATTTT. Protein sequence: CASSSPLTSTDTQYF.